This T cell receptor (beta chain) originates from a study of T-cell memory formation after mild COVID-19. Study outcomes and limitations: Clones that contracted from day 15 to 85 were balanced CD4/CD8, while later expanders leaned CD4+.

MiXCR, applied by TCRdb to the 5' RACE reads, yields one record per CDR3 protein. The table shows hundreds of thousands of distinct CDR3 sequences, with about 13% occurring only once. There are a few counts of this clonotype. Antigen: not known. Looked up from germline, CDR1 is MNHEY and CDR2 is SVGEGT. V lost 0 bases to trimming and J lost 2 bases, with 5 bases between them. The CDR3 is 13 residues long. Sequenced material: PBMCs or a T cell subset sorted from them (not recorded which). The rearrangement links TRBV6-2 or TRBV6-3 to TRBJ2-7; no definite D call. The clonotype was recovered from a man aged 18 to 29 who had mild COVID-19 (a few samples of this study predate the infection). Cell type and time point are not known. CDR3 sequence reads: CASSYSPTYEQYV. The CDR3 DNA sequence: TGTGCCAGCAGTTACTCACCCACCTACGAGCAGTACGTC.